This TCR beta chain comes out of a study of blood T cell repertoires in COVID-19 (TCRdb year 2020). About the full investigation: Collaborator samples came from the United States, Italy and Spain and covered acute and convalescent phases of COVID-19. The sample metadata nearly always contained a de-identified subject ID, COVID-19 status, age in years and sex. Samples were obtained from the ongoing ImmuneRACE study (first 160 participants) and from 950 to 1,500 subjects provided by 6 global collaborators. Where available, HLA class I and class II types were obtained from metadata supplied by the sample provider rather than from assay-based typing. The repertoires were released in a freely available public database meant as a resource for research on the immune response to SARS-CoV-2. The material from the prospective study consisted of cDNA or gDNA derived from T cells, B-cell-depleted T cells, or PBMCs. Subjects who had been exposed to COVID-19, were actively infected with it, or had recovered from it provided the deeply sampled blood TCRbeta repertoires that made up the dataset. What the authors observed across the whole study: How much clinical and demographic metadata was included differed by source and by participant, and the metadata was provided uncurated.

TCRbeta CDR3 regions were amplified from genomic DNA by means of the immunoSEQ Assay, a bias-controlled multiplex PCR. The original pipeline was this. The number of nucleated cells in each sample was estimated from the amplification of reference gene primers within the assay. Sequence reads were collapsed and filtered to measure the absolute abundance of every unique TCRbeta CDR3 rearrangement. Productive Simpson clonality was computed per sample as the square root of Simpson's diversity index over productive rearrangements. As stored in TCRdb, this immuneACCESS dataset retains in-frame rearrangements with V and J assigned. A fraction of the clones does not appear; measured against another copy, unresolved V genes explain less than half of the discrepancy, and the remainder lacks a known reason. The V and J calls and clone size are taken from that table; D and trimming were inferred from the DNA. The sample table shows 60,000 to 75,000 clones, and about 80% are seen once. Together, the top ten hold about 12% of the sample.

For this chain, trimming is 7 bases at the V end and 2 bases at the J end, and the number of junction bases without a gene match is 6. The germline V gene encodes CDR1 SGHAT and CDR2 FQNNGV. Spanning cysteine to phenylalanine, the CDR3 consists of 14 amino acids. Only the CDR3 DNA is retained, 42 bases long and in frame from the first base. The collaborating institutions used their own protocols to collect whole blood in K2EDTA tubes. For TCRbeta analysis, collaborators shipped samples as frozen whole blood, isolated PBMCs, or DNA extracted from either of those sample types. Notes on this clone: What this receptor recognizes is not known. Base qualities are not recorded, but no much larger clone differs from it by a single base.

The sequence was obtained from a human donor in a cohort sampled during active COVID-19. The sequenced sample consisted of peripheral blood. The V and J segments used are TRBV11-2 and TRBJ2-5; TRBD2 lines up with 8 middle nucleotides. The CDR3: CASTHQREQETQYF. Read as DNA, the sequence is TGTGCCAGCACCCACCAGCGGGAGCAAGAGACCCAGTACTTC.